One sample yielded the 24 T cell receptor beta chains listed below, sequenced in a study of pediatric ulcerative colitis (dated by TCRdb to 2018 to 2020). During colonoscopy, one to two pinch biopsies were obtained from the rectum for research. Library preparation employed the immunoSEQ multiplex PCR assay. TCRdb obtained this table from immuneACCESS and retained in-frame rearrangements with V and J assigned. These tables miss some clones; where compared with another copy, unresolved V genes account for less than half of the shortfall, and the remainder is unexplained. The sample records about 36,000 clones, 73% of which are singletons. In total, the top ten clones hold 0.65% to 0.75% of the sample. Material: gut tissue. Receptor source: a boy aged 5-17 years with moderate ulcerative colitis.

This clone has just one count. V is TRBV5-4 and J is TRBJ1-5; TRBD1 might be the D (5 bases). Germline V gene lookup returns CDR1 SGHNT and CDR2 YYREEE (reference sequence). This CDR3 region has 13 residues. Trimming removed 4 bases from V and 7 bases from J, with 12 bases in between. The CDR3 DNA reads TGTGCCAGCAGCCCGGGACGCGACCAGCCCCAGCATTTT. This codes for CASSPGRDQPQHF.

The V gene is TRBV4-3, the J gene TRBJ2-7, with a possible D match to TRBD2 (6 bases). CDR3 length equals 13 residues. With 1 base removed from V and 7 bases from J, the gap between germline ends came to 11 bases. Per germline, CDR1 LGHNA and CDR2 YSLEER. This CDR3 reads CASSQGWRAEQYF. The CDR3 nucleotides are TGCGCCAGCAGCCAAGGTTGGAGGGCAGAGCAGTACTTC.

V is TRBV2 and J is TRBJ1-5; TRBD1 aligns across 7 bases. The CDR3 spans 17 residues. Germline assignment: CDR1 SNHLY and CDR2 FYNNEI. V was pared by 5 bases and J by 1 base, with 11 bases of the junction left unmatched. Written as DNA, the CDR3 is TGTGCCAGCAGTTTGAACCGGGACAGCCCAAGCAATCAGCCCCAGCATTTT. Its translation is CASSLNRDSPSNQPQHF.

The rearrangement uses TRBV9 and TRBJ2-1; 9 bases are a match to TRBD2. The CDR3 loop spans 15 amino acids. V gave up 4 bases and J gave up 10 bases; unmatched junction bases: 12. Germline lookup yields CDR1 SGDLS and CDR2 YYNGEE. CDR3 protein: CASSPGYSGSWEQFF. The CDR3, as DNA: TGTGCCAGCAGCCCCGGGTATAGCGGGAGTTGGGAGCAGTTCTTC.

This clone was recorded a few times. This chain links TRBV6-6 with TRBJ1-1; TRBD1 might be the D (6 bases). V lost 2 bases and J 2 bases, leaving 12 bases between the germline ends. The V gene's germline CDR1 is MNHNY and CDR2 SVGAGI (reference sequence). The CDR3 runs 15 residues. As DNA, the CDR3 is TGTGCCAGCAGTTACCCGACAGGATCTAACACTGAAGCTTTCTTT. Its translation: CASSYPTGSNTEAFF.

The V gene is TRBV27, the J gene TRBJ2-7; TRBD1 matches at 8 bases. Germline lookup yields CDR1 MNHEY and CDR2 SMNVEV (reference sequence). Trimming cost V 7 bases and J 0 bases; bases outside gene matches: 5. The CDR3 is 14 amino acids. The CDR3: CASMRTGSSYEQYF. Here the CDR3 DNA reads TGTGCCAGCATGCGGACAGGGAGCTCCTACGAGCAGTACTTC.

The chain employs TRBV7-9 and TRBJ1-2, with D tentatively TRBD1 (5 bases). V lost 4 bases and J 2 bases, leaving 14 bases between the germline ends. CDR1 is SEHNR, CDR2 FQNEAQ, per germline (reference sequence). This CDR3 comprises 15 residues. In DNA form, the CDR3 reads TGTGCCAGCAGCTCCAGGGAGAATGTCAACTATGGCTACACCTTC. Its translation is CASSSRENVNYGYTF.

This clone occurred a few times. CDR3 in amino acids: CASSGRAEAFF. CDR3 coding DNA: TGTGCCAGCAGTGGCCGCGCTGAAGCTTTCTTT. This chain uses TRBV6-1 with TRBJ1-1; no firm D call. Per the germline V gene, CDR1 is MNHNS and CDR2 is SASEGT. The CDR3 extends over 11 amino acids. V was shortened by 4 bases and J by 6 bases, with 6 bases between the two germline ends.

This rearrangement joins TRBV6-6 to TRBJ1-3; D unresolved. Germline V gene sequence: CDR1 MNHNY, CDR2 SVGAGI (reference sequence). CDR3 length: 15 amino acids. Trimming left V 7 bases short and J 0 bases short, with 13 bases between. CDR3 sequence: CASNNRESSGNTIYF. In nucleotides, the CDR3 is TGTGCCAGCAACAACCGGGAGAGCTCTGGAAACACCATATATTTT.

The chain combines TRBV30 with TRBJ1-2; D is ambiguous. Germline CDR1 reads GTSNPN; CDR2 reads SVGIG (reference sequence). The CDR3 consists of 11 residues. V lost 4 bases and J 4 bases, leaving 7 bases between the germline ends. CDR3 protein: CAWNRGYGYTF. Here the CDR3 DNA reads TGTGCCTGGAACAGAGGCTATGGCTACACCTTC.

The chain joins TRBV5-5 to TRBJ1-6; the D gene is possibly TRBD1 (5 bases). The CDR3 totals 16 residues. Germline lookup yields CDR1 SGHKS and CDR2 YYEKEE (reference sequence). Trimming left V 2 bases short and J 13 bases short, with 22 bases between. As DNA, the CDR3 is TGTGCCAGCAGCTTTTATTCCGGGACGGCAGAGCGGCCCCTCCACTTT. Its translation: CASSFYSGTAERPLHF.

The CDR3 DNA sequence: TGTGCCAGTACCCAGGGGCAGGGTCGGGGCGACACCGGGGAGCTGTTTTTT. Its protein product is CASTQGQGRGDTGELFF. The chain links TRBV19 to TRBJ2-2; D perhaps matches TRBD1 (6 bases). The V and J ends lost 7 bases and 3 bases respectively, with 21 bases between them. Germline V CDR1 and CDR2: LNHDA, SQIVND (reference sequence). The CDR3 is 17 residues long. Full variable domain (missing parts from reference TRBV19 and TRBJ2-2): DGGITQSPKYLFRKEGQNVTLSCEQNLNHDAMYWYRQDPGQGLRLIYYSQIVNDFQKGDIAEGYSVSREKKESFPLTVTSAQKNPTAFYLCASTQGQGRGDTGELFFGEGSRLTVL.

CDR3 sequence reads: CASSLGQIMNTEAFF. The CDR3 coding sequence is TGCGCCAGCAGCTTGGGACAGATTATGAACACTGAAGCTTTCTTT. The chain is built from TRBV5-1 and TRBJ1-1, with a weak D call TRBD1 (5 bases). The CDR3 consists of 15 residues. The V end was cut by 0 bases, the J end by 0 bases, with 9 bases between. Germline V CDR1 and CDR2: SGHRS, YFSETQ.

CDR3 coding DNA: TGTGCCAGCAGTCCCAGGGACAGCGTTAATGAAAAACTGTTTTTT. Translated: CASSPRDSVNEKLFF. The chain uses TRBV27 and TRBJ1-4; 7 nucleotides match TRBD1. Germline loops: CDR1 MNHEY, CDR2 SMNVEV (reference sequence). The CDR3 has 15 residues. The V gene end was trimmed by 5 bases and the J gene end by 4 bases; junction bases not matched to a gene: 7.

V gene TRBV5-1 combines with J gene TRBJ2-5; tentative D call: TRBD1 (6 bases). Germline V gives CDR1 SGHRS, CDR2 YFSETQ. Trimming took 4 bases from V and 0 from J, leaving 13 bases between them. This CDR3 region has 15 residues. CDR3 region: CASSPRQVYQETQYF. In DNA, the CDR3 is TGCGCCAGCAGCCCCAGACAGGTTTACCAAGAGACCCAGTACTTC. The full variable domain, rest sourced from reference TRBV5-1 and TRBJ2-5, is KAGVTQTPRYLIKTRGQQVTLSCSPISGHRSVSWYQQTPGQGLQFLFEYFSETQRNKGNFPGRFSGRQFSNSRSEMNVSTLELGDSALYLCASSPRQVYQETQYFGPGTRLLVL.

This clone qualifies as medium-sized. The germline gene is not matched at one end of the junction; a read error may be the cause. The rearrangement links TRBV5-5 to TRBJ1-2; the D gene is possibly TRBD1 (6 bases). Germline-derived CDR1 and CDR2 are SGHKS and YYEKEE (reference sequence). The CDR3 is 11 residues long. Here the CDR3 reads CASSQDRLSAF. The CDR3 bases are TGTGCCAGCAGCCAAGACAGGCTCTCTGCCTTC.

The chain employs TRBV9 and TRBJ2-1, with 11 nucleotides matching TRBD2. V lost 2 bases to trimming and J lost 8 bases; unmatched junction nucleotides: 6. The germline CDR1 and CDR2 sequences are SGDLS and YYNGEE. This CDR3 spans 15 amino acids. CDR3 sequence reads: CASSVSGGAQDEQFF. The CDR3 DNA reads TGTGCCAGCAGCGTTAGCGGGGGGGCTCAGGATGAGCAGTTCTTC.

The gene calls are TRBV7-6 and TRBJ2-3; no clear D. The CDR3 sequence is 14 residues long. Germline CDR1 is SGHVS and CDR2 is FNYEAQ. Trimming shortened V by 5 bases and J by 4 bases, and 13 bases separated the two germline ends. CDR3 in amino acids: CASSQRALPDTQYF. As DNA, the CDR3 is TGTGCCAGCAGCCAAAGGGCCCTCCCAGATACGCAGTATTTT.

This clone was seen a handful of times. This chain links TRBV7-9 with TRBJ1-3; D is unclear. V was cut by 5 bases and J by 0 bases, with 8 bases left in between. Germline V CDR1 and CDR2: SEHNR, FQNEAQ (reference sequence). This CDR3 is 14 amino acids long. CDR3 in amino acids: CASSRELSGNTIYF. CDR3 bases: TGTGCCAGCAGCCGCGAGCTCTCTGGAAACACCATATATTTT.

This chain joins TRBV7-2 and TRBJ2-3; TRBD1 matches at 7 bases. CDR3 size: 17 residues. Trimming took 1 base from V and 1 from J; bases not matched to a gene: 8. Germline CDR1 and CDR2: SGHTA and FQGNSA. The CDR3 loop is CASSLVVRGRGTDTQYF. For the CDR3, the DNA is TGTGCCAGCAGCTTAGTTGTTAGGGGGCGGGGCACAGATACGCAGTATTTT.

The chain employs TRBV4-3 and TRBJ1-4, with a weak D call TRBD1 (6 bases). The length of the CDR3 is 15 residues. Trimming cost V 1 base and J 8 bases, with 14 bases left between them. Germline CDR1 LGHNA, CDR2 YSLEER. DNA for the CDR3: TGCGCCAGCAGCCAAGGACAGGCCGGCGGGGAAAAACTGTTTTTT. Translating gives CASSQGQAGGEKLFF.

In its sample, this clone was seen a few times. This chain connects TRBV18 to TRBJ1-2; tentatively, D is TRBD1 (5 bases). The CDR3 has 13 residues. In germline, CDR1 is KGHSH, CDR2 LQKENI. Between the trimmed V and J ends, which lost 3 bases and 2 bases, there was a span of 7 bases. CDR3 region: CASSPTVNYGYTF. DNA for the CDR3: TGTGCCAGCTCACCGACAGTCAACTATGGCTACACCTTC.

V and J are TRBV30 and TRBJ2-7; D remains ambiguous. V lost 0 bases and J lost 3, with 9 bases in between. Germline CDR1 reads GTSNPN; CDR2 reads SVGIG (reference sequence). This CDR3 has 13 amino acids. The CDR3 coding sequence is TGTGCCTGGAGTGTGAGTCAGATCTACGAGCAGTACTTC. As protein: CAWSVSQIYEQYF.

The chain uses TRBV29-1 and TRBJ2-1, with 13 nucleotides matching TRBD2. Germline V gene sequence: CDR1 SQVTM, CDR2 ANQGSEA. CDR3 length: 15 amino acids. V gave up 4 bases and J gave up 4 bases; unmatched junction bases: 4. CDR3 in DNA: TGCAGCGTTGCCGGACTAGCGGGAGTGTACAATGAGCAGTTCTTC. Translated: CSVAGLAGVYNEQFF.